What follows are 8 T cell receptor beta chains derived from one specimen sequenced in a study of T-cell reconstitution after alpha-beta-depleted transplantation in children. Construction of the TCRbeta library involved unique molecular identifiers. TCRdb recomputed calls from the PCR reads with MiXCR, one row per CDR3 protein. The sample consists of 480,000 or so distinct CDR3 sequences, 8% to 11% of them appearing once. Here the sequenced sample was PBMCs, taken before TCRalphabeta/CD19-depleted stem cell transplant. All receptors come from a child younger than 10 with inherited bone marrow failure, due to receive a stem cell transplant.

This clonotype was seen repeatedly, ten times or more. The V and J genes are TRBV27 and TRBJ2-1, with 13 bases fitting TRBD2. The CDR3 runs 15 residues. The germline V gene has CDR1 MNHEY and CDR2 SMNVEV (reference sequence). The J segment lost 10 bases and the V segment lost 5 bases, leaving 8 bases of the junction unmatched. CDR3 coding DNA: TGTGCCAGCAGTCCCGGACTAGCGGGAGTCGGAGAGCAGTTCTTC. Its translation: CASSPGLAGVGEQFF.

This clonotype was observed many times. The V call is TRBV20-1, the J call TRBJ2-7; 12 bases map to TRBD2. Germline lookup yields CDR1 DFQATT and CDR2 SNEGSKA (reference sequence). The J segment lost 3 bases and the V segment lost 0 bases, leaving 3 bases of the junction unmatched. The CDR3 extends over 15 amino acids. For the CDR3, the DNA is TGCAGTGCTAGAGACCCGGGACTAGCGGGCTACGAGCAGTACTTC. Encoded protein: CSARDPGLAGYEQYF.

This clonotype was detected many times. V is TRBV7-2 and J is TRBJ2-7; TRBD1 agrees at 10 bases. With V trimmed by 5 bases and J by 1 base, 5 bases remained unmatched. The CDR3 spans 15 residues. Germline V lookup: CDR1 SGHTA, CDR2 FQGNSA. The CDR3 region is CASSGDRGASYEQYF. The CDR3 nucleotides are TGTGCCAGCAGCGGGGACAGGGGCGCGTCCTACGAGCAGTACTTC.

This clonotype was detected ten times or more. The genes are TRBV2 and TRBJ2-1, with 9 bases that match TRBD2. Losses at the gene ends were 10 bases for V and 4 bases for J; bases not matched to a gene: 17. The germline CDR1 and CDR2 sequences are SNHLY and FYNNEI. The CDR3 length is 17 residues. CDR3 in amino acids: CAIKAGGPPSVYNEQFF. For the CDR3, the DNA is TGTGCCATAAAAGCGGGAGGCCCCCCTAGCGTATACAATGAGCAGTTCTTC.

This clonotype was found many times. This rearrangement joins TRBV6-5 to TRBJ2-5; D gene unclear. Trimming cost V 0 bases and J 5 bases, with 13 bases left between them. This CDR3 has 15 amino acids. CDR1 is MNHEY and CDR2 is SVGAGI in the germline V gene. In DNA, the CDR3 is TGTGCCAGCAGTTACTCGGAATTTGGACGGGAGACCCAGTACTTC. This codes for CASSYSEFGRETQYF.

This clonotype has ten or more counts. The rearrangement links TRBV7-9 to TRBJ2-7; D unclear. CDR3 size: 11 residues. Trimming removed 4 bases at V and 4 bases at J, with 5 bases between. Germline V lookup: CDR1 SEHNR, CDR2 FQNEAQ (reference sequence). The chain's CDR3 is CASSWVYEQYF. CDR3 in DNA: TGTGCCAGCAGCTGGGTTTACGAGCAGTACTTC. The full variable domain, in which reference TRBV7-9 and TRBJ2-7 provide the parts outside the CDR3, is DTGVSQNPRHKITKRGQNVTFRCDPISEHNRLYWYRQTLGQGPEFLTYFQNEAQLEKSRLLSDRFSAERPKGSFSTLEIQRTEQGDSAMYLCASSWVYEQYFGPGTRLTVT.

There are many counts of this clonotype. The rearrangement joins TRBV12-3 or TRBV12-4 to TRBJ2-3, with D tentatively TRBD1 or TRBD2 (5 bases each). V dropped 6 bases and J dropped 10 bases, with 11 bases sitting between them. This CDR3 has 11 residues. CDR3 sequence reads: CASSPGGPQYF. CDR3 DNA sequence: TGTGCCAGCAGCCCTGGGGGACCGCAGTATTTT.

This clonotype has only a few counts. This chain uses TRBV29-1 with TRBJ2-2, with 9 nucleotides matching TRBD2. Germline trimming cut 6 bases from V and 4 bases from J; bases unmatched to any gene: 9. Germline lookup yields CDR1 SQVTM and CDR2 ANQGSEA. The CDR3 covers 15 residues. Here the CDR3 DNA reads TGCAGCGTGTCCGGGACTAGCCATTTCACCGGGGAGCTGTTTTTT. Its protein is CSVSGTSHFTGELFF.